Shown below are 11 T cell receptor beta chains from a single sample sequenced in a study of T cell responses to AZD1222 COVID-19 vaccine. Profiled with immunoSEQ multiplex PCR; TCRdb holds only in-frame clones, not every one. The sample has 70,000 to 95,000 clones; around 92% are singletons. The material was peripheral blood, obtained on day 0 of MenACWY control vaccination. Receptors were obtained from an adult in good health.

The DNA for the CDR3 is TGCGCCAGCAGTCAATCGTCCCTCCGCGGGGGGCTGGGAGATACGCAGTATTTT. This encodes CASSQSSLRGGLGDTQYF. The rearrangement joins TRBV23-1 to TRBJ2-3; 8 bases line up with TRBD2. TRBV23-1 is annotated as an ORF whose role is uncertain. V lost 0 bases and J lost 5; bases outside the gene matches: 13. CDR3 size: 18 residues.

The rearrangement uses TRBV28 and TRBJ2-3; tentatively, D is TRBD2 (6 bases). In germline, CDR1 is MDHEN, CDR2 SYDVKM. The germline V and J ends were trimmed by 7 bases and 1 base, with 12 bases remaining between them. CDR3 length: 14 residues. CDR3: CASTLQRGTDTQYF. The DNA of the CDR3 is TGTGCCAGCACCCTTCAGCGGGGCACAGATACGCAGTATTTT.

The chain links TRBV28 to TRBJ1-1, with unresolved D. The CDR3 runs 12 residues. V lost 6 bases to trimming and J lost 7 bases, with 12 bases between them. Germline V gene data show CDR1 as MDHEN and CDR2 as SYDVKM. The CDR3 reads CASSPGWDEAFF. For the CDR3, the DNA is TGTGCCAGCAGCCCCGGTTGGGATGAAGCTTTCTTT.

The rearrangement uses TRBV6-4 and TRBJ1-1, with TRBD1 as a possible D gene (5 bases). Germline CDR1 MRHNA, CDR2 SNTAGT. V was cut by 7 bases and J by 4 bases, with 22 bases left in between. This CDR3 comprises 16 residues. CDR3 DNA: TGTGCCAGCACCAACGGGGGGGAAGTGCGGAGCACTGAAGCTTTCTTT. As protein: CASTNGGEVRSTEAFF.

The CDR3, as DNA: TGTGCCAGCAGGGACAGAGGTCTTACACCCGGGGCCAACGTCCTGACTTTC. It specifies CASRDRGLTPGANVLTF. The J gene is TRBJ2-6, the V gene TRBV2; possibly TRBD1 for D (6 bases). Trimming left V 6 bases short and J 4 bases short, with 19 bases between. The CDR3 totals 17 residues. CDR1 is SNHLY and CDR2 is FYNNEI in the germline V gene.

The chain recombines TRBV10-3 with TRBJ1-1; D ambiguous. This CDR3 region has 11 residues. Germline CDR1 reads ENHRY; CDR2 reads SYGVKD. Trimming pared 6 bases from V and 5 bases from J, leaving 7 bases between. CDR3 sequence reads: CAISPGTEAFF. In nucleotides, the CDR3 is TGTGCCATCAGCCCGGGGACTGAAGCTTTCTTT.

The chain employs TRBV23-1 and TRBJ2-2; maybe TRBD2 (5 bases). TRBV23-1 is classed as an ORF, of uncertain function. Trimming left V 4 bases short and J 2 bases short, with 11 bases between. This CDR3 is 15 amino acids long. CDR3 DNA sequence: TGCGCCAGCAGTCCCGCCGGGGAAAACACCGGGGAGCTGTTTTTT. Translated, it gives CASSPAGENTGELFF.

The V call is TRBV6-2 or TRBV6-3, the J call TRBJ1-5; tentatively, D is TRBD1 (6 bases). The germline V gene has CDR1 MNHEY and CDR2 SVGEGT. Deletions cut 6 bases from V and 1 base from J, with 10 bases between. The CDR3 extends over 14 amino acids. The CDR3 nucleotides are TGTGCCAGCAGCCTGGACAGAAGCAATCAGCCCCAGCATTTT. It specifies CASSLDRSNQPQHF.

Comment on this clone: One junction end disagrees with the germline gene, perhaps due to a read error. The V and J genes are TRBV30 and TRBJ1-4, with unresolved D. Germline assignment: CDR1 GTSNPN and CDR2 SVGIG (reference sequence). The CDR3 consists of 13 residues. In DNA form, the CDR3 reads TGTGCCTGCCGACTGGGTCTTAATGAAAAGCTGTTTTTT. Translating gives CACRLGLNEKLFF.

CDR3 amino acids: CAWNPRGATNEKLFF. DNA for the CDR3: TGTGCCTGGAACCCCAGGGGGGCAACTAATGAAAAACTGTTTTTT. This chain joins TRBV30 and TRBJ1-4; TRBD1 agrees at 7 bases. This CDR3 has 15 residues. J gave up 0 bases and V 4 bases, and 5 bases lay outside the gene matches. Germline values: CDR1 GTSNPN, CDR2 SVGIG (reference sequence).

This chain connects TRBV12-5 to TRBJ1-2, with D perhaps TRBD1 (6 bases). Trimming took off 8 bases at V and 7 bases at J, with 14 bases between the two ends. Germline V gene lookup returns CDR1 LGHNT and CDR2 FRNRAP. The CDR3 loop spans 12 amino acids. Here the CDR3 DNA reads TGTGCTAGTCTAAAGGGGGTAGGTGGCTACACCTTC. Its translation is CASLKGVGGYTF.